The 23 T cell receptor beta chains presented below share a single source sample, sequenced in a study of blood T cell repertoires in COVID-19. Produced via immunoSEQ multiplex PCR; TCRdb's table is partial and in-frame only. Among some 83,000 clones listed, about 82% were seen once. The sequencing sample was made of peripheral blood. The receptors here all came from a man aged 45-65 years with active COVID-19.

This chain's CDR3 is CASSVDSGGEKLFF. CDR3 bases: TGTGCCAGCAGCGTAGATAGCGGGGGAGAAAAACTGTTTTTT. V is TRBV9 and J is TRBJ1-4; TRBD1 is a possible D gene (5 bases). CDR1 and CDR2 from the germline V gene are SGDLS and YYNGEE. The CDR3 covers 14 residues. V lost 0 bases to trimming and J lost 8 bases, with 11 bases between them.

V gene TRBV18 combines with J gene TRBJ1-6, with 9 bases identical to TRBD1. The length of the CDR3 is 16 residues. V lost 4 bases, J lost 5 bases, and 6 bases stayed unmatched. Looked up from germline, CDR1 is KGHSH and CDR2 is LQKENI. CDR3 region: CASSLGTGTNNSPLHF. The CDR3 DNA is TGTGCCAGCTCACTGGGGACAGGGACTAATAATTCACCCCTCCACTTT.

The chain employs TRBV30 and TRBJ1-6; 8 bases align to TRBD1. From germline, CDR1 is GTSNPN and CDR2 SVGIG (reference sequence). This CDR3 has 13 residues. The CDR3 loop is CAQQGDWDSPLHF. In DNA, the CDR3 is TGTGCTCAACAGGGGGACTGGGATTCACCCCTCCACTTT.

There are a few counts of this clone. The chain carries TRBV27 and TRBJ1-2, with 12 bases lining up with TRBD1. The CDR3 covers 14 residues. V shed 3 bases, J shed 5 bases, and the junction held 1 base outside the gene matches. Germline CDR1 and CDR2: MNHEY and SMNVEV (reference sequence). CDR3 residues: CASSLGQGAYGYTF. The CDR3 DNA sequence: TGTGCCAGCAGTTTGGGACAGGGGGCTTATGGCTACACCTTC.

This clone has just a few counts. The V call is TRBV5-5, the J call TRBJ2-3; TRBD1 agrees at 9 bases. Unmatched junction bases numbered 11, after V lost 2 bases and J lost 7 bases. The CDR3 has 16 residues. The germline V gene has CDR1 SGHKS and CDR2 YYEKEE (reference sequence). The CDR3: CASSLTGTGTVNTQYF. CDR3 in DNA: TGTGCCAGCAGCTTAACCGGGACAGGGACAGTAAATACGCAGTATTTT. The full variable domain, its missing parts supplied by reference TRBV5-5 and TRBJ2-3, is DAGVTQSPTHLIKTRGQQVTLRCSPISGHKSVSWYQQVLGQGPQFIFQYYEKEERGRGNFPDRFSARQFPNYSSELNVNALLLGDSALYLCASSLTGTGTVNTQYFGPGTRLTVL.

The chain joins TRBV5-1 to TRBJ2-2, with 12 bases matching TRBD1. Germline V gene lookup returns CDR1 SGHRS and CDR2 YFSETQ. The V segment lost 4 bases and the J segment 4 bases; nucleotides outside the gene matches: 5. The CDR3 length is 16 residues. For the CDR3, the DNA is TGCGCCAGCAGCCTCCCGGGACAGGGGGCCACCGGGGAGCTGTTTTTT. Protein product: CASSLPGQGATGELFF.

The chain joins TRBV6-2 or TRBV6-3 to TRBJ2-4; a possible D gene is TRBD2 (5 bases). The V gene lost 0 bases and the J gene lost 3 bases, with 12 bases spanning the gap. The CDR3 consists of 16 residues. Germline V lookup: CDR1 MNHEY, CDR2 SVGEGT. CDR3 protein: CASSYSQTEVKNIQYF. The CDR3 nucleotides read TGTGCCAGCAGTTACTCCCAGACGGAGGTCAAAAACATTCAGTACTTC.

The rearrangement uses TRBV5-4 and TRBJ2-5, with 12 bases that match TRBD2. Germline CDR1 is SGHNT and CDR2 is YYREEE (reference sequence). The ends lost 1 base at V and 3 bases at J; junction bases unmatched: 7. This CDR3 is built from 17 residues. The CDR3 is CASSLKLAGGPEETQYF. Written as DNA, the CDR3 is TGTGCCAGCAGCTTGAAGCTAGCGGGAGGGCCGGAAGAGACCCAGTACTTC.

This rearrangement joins TRBV3-1 (or the pseudogene TRBV3-2) to TRBJ2-6; D may be TRBD2 (5 bases). The germline CDR1 and CDR2 sequences are LGHDT and YNNKEL (reference sequence). Trimming took off 1 base at V and 0 bases at J, with 13 bases between the two ends. The CDR3 contains 18 residues. CDR3 coding DNA: TGTGCCAGCAGCCAAGTATCTGGACTCCGCTCTGGGGCCAACGTCCTGACTTTC. It yields the protein CASSQVSGLRSGANVLTF.

This clone has only one observation. The V and J genes are TRBV9 and TRBJ2-3; D is possibly TRBD1 (5 bases). Germline V lookup: CDR1 SGDLS, CDR2 YYNGEE. Trimming stripped 4 bases from V and 6 bases from J, with 12 bases between. The CDR3 consists of 13 residues. CDR3 protein: CASSPSGADTQYF. DNA for the CDR3: TGTGCCAGCAGCCCAAGTGGGGCGGATACGCAGTATTTT.

The chain joins TRBV7-6 to TRBJ2-6; 11 bases are a match to TRBD1. J gave up 0 bases and V 3 bases, and 1 base lay outside the gene matches. The CDR3 contains 17 residues. CDR1 is SGHVS and CDR2 is FNYEAQ in the germline V gene. This chain's CDR3 is CASSFGTGGSGANVLTF. The CDR3 nucleotides read TGTGCCAGCAGCTTCGGGACAGGGGGCTCTGGGGCCAACGTCCTGACTTTC.

The table lists this clone with a few counts. The chain carries TRBV13 and TRBJ2-5; tentatively, D is TRBD2 (5 bases). Per germline, CDR1 PRHDT and CDR2 FYEKMQ (reference sequence). Trimming stripped 7 bases from V and 5 bases from J, with 17 bases between. The CDR3 has 14 residues. The CDR3 sequence: CASTTTRGGETQYF. For the CDR3, the DNA is TGTGCCAGCACCACGACCCGGGGTGGGGAGACCCAGTACTTC. The complete variable domain, with remaining parts taken from reference TRBV13 and TRBJ2-5, reads AAGVIQSPRHLIKEKRETATLKCYPIPRHDTVYWYQQGPGQDPQFLISFYEKMQSDKGSIPDRFSAQQFSDYHSELNMSSLELGDSALYFCASTTTRGGETQYFGPGTRLLVL.

The rearrangement uses TRBV28 and TRBJ1-4; no clear D gene. This CDR3 contains 15 residues. Trimming took 3 bases from V and 6 from J, leaving 14 bases between them. Germline V gene sequence: CDR1 MDHEN, CDR2 SYDVKM. The CDR3 here is CASSFAGGQDEKLFF. The CDR3 DNA sequence: TGTGCCAGCAGTTTCGCCGGCGGGCAAGATGAAAAACTGTTTTTT.

This chain joins TRBV5-1 and TRBJ2-1; 7 positions match TRBD2. V was pared by 4 bases and J by 4 bases, with 5 bases of the junction left unmatched. CDR1 SGHRS and CDR2 YFSETQ come from the germline V gene. The CDR3 has 14 residues. CDR3 nucleotides: TGCGCCAGCAGCACCGGGACTACTTACAATGAGCAGTTCTTC. Protein: CASSTGTTYNEQFF.

Points on this clone: The same CDR3 can be traced to other DNA sequences in this sample. The rearrangement joins TRBV5-1 to TRBJ2-2, with D perhaps TRBD2 (6 bases). The CDR3 has 13 residues. Deletions cut 4 bases from V and 6 bases from J, with 10 bases between. Germline V CDR1 and CDR2: SGHRS, YFSETQ. The CDR3 DNA follows: TGCGCCAGCAGCCCCAGGGAGGCCGGGGAGCTGTTTTTT. Translating gives CASSPREAGELFF.

The rearrangement uses TRBV5-4 and TRBJ2-1; 8 bases line up with TRBD1. The V and J ends lost 4 bases and 9 bases, in that order; junction bases with no gene match: 9. Germline-derived CDR1 and CDR2 are SGHNT and YYREEE (reference sequence). This CDR3 is built from 14 residues. The CDR3 loop reads CASSTPGTGVEQFF. The CDR3 DNA reads TGTGCCAGCAGCACACCTGGGACAGGCGTTGAGCAGTTCTTC.

This clone was observed a single time. CDR3 DNA: TGTGCCAGCAGGTACCCGGGACAGGGCAACTATGGCTACACCTTC. Translation: CASRYPGQGNYGYTF. The rearrangement uses TRBV6-5 and TRBJ1-2; 9 bases agree with TRBD1. Unmatched junction bases numbered 7, after V lost 6 bases and J lost 2 bases. The germline V gene has CDR1 MNHEY and CDR2 SVGAGI. This CDR3 is 15 amino acids long.

The chain combines TRBV7-3 with TRBJ2-2; 8 bases are shared with TRBD1. This CDR3 has 14 amino acids. The trim removed 8 bases at V and 1 base at J, leaving 3 bases unmatched. Germline V gene data show CDR1 as SGHTA and CDR2 as FQGTGA. The chain's CDR3 is CASGGTGNTGELFF. DNA of the CDR3: TGTGCCAGCGGTGGGACAGGGAACACCGGGGAGCTGTTTTTT.

This clone was observed once. This chain connects TRBV4-3 to TRBJ1-1; 12 bases fit TRBD1. Germline values: CDR1 LGHNA, CDR2 YSLEER. Trimming cost V 4 bases and J 1 base; bases outside gene matches: 4. The CDR3 loop spans 16 amino acids. Written as DNA, the CDR3 is TGCGCCAGCAGCCCGGGACAGGGGGCACAGAACACTGAAGCTTTCTTT. This encodes CASSPGQGAQNTEAFF.

Points on this clone: One junction end does not reproduce the germline sequence, and a read error may be involved. The chain combines TRBV24-1 with TRBJ2-3; D unresolved. Germline V CDR1 and CDR2: KGHDR, SFDVKD. The CDR3 totals 15 residues. The CDR3 DNA reads as TGTGCCATCAGTGATCACAGAATAAGCACAGATACGCAGTATTTT. Its protein is CAISDHRISTDTQYF.

V gene TRBV4-1 combines with J gene TRBJ1-1; the D is unclear. The V and J ends lost 0 bases and 0 bases respectively, with 8 bases between them. This CDR3 spans 15 amino acids. The V gene's germline CDR1 is MGHRA and CDR2 YSYEKL. DNA of the CDR3: TGCGCCAGCAGCCAAGAGACACATTTGAACACTGAAGCTTTCTTT. Its protein is CASSQETHLNTEAFF.

A few counts support this clone. CDR3 protein: CASSIFLDRAAGELFF. In DNA form, the CDR3 reads TGTGCCAGTAGTATTTTCCTGGACAGGGCGGCCGGGGAGCTGTTTTTT. This chain connects TRBV19 to TRBJ2-2; TRBD1 matches at 8 bases. The CDR3 loop spans 16 amino acids. V lost 3 bases, J lost 6 bases, and 9 bases stayed unmatched. Looked up from germline, CDR1 is LNHDA and CDR2 is SQIVND (reference sequence).

The chain couples TRBV10-3 to TRBJ2-2; 11 nucleotides match TRBD2. The CDR3 consists of 13 residues. CDR1 and CDR2 (germline): ENHRY, SYGVKD. The V and J ends lost 9 bases and 3 bases, in that order; junction bases with no gene match: 0. The CDR3 sequence is CAISGGDTGELFF. CDR3 nucleotide sequence: TGTGCCATTAGCGGGGGGGACACCGGGGAGCTGTTTTTT.